This T cell receptor beta chain is drawn from a study of CD8 T cells in ankylosing spondylitis. From the 5' RACE reads, TCRdb called clonotypes with MiXCR, one entry per CDR3 protein. The sample carries 350,000 to 450,000 distinct CDR3 sequences, 25% to 30% recorded once. Remarks on this clonotype: Antigen specificity is unknown.

The germline V gene has CDR1 DFQATT and CDR2 SNEGSKA (reference sequence). The V gene end was trimmed by 3 bases and the J gene end by 3 bases; junction bases not matched to a gene: 6. This CDR3 has 15 amino acids. Overall study results and limits: The authors found the disease-linked clones to be CD8+ and relatively rare in peripheral blood. Roughly 8 highly homologous variants made up a TCR beta motif that seemed to typify ankylosing spondylitis blood.

The source of this sequence is a male donor with ankylosing spondylitis. V usage is TRBV20-1 and J usage is TRBJ2-2; 8 bases line up with TRBD2. Specimen: blood, either unsorted or a sorted T cell fraction (not recorded which). The CDR3 DNA reads as TGCAGTGCTAGGCCCGGACTAGCCGACACCGGGGAGCTGTTTTTT. Protein product: CSARPGLADTGELFF.